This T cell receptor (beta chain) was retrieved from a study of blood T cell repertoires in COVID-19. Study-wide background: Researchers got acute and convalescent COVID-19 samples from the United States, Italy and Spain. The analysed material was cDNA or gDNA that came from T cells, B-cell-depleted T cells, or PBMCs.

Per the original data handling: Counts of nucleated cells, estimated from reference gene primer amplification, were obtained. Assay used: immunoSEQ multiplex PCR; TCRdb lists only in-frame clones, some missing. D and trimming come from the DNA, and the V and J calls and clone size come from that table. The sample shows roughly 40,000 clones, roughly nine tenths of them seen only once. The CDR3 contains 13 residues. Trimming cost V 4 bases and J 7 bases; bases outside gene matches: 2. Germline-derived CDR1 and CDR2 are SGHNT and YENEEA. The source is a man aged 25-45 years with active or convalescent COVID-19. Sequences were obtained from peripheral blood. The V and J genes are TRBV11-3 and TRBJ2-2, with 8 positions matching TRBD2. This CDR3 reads CASSSGTSGELFF. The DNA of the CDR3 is TGTGCCAGCAGCTCCGGGACTAGCGGGGAGCTGTTTTTT.